These 22 T cell receptor beta chains were all obtained from the same sample, sequenced in a study of T cell responses to AZD1222 COVID-19 vaccine (TCRdb year 2021). Libraries were built with the immunoSEQ multiplex PCR assay. TCRdb limited this immuneACCESS table to in-frame rearrangements with V and J called. A share of clones is missing; checked studies link under half to unresolved V genes, and the rest is unexplained. Recorded for this sample are tens of thousands of clones; around nine tenths of them occurred a single time. The ten top clones hold approximately 2.6% of the sample. The time point label for this specimen denotes: baseline before first vaccination. The treatment or condition label of this sample denotes: meningococcal conjugate vaccine given as trial control. The sample here was peripheral blood, taken on day 0 of MenACWY control vaccination. The receptors derive from an adult in good health.

The rearrangement joins TRBV28 to TRBJ2-7; D gene uncertain. With 6 bases removed from V and 7 bases from J, the gap between germline ends came to 10 bases. The germline V gene has CDR1 MDHEN and CDR2 SYDVKM. CDR3 length equals 11 residues. The CDR3 DNA sequence: TGTGCCAGCAGGACCGACTGGGAGCAGTACTTC. Its protein product is CASRTDWEQYF. The variable domain in full, completed from reference TRBV28 and TRBJ2-7, reads DVKVTQSSRYLVKRTGEKVFLECVQDMDHENMFWYRQDPGLGLRLIYFSYDVKMKEKGDIPEGYSVSREKKERFSLILESASTNQTSMYLCASRTDWEQYFGPGTRLTVT.

The chain recombines TRBV5-8 with TRBJ2-2; no clear D. CDR3 length equals 16 residues. V lost 0 bases and J lost 4, with 13 bases in between. Germline CDR1 is SGHTS and CDR2 is YDEGEE. CDR3 in amino acids: CASSLVVSPTTGELFF. As DNA, the CDR3 is TGTGCCAGCAGCTTGGTTGTTAGCCCGACCACCGGGGAGCTGTTTTTT.

This chain links TRBV4-3 with TRBJ2-3; D may be TRBD2 (7 bases). Germline V lookup: CDR1 LGHNA, CDR2 YSLEER. V shed 2 bases and J shed 4 bases, with 16 bases lying between them. CDR3 length: 16 residues. The CDR3: CASSQHPLGGADTQYF. Written as DNA, the CDR3 is TGCGCCAGCAGCCAACATCCGCTAGGGGGGGCAGATACGCAGTATTTT.

J is TRBJ1-2 and V is TRBV12-5, with TRBD1 matching 10 bases. Trimming cost V 1 base and J 8 bases; bases outside gene matches: 13. There are 17 residues in the CDR3. Germline V lookup: CDR1 LGHNT, CDR2 FRNRAP. CDR3 in amino acids: CASGLAHTSGTGVGYTF. The CDR3 DNA sequence: TGTGCTAGTGGTTTGGCCCATACCTCCGGGACAGGGGTCGGCTACACCTTC.

The chain joins TRBV7-4 to TRBJ1-2, with D hard to call. The CDR3 is 11 residues long. Trimming removed 2 bases at V and 6 bases at J, with 4 bases between. Germline CDR1 is SGHVT and CDR2 is SQSDAQ. The DNA of the CDR3 is TGTGCCAGCAGCTTACTCCATGGCTACACCTTC. Protein sequence: CASSLLHGYTF. The entire variable domain, with the rest obtained from reference TRBV7-4 and TRBJ1-2, is as follows: GAGVSQSPRYKVAKRGRDVALRCDSISGHVTLYWYRQTLGQGSEVLTYSQSDAQRDKSGRPSGRFSAERPERSVSTLKIQRTEQGDSAVYLCASSLLHGYTFGSGTRLTVV.

The chain combines TRBV6-2 or TRBV6-3 with TRBJ2-7; maybe TRBD1 (5 bases). Germline CDR1 reads MNHEY; CDR2 reads SVGEGT. The germline V and J ends were trimmed by 2 bases and 3 bases, with 20 bases remaining between them. This CDR3 spans 17 amino acids. CDR3 region: CASSYQRGRVGDYEQYF. CDR3 sequence (DNA): TGTGCCAGCAGTTACCAACGAGGCCGCGTAGGGGACTACGAGCAGTACTTC.

V is TRBV5-1 and J is TRBJ2-7; maybe TRBD1 (6 bases). Trimming cost V 0 bases and J 0 bases, with 7 bases left between them. This CDR3 region has 14 residues. The germline V gene has CDR1 SGHRS and CDR2 YFSETQ. This CDR3 reads CASSLEQGSYEQYF. CDR3 nucleotide sequence: TGCGCCAGCAGCTTGGAACAGGGCTCCTACGAGCAGTACTTC.

The rearrangement links TRBV4-1 to TRBJ2-7; D is unclear. V was shortened by 4 bases and J by 6 bases, with 13 bases between the two germline ends. This CDR3 region has 13 residues. The germline CDR1 and CDR2 sequences are MGHRA and YSYEKL. The CDR3 DNA is TGCGCCAGCAGCCCGATCGACCCCCCCGAGCAGTACTTC. It specifies CASSPIDPPEQYF.

The chain recombines TRBV14 with TRBJ2-5; 7 positions agree with TRBD1. In germline, CDR1 is SGHDN, CDR2 FVKESK. The CDR3 consists of 13 residues. The V and J ends lost 6 bases and 7 bases, in that order; junction bases with no gene match: 8. This chain's CDR3 is CASRRTGGGTQYF. CDR3 DNA sequence: TGTGCCAGCAGACGGACAGGCGGCGGGACCCAGTACTTC.

Here the CDR3 reads CASSLAGGPSNEQFF. The CDR3 DNA is TGTGCCAGCAGCTTGGCGGGGGGGCCAAGTAATGAGCAGTTCTTC. The chain couples TRBV5-4 to TRBJ2-1; 8 bases are a match to TRBD2. V shed 0 bases and J 7 bases; nucleotides not matched to a gene: 6. CDR1 SGHNT and CDR2 YYREEE come from the germline V gene (reference sequence). This CDR3 contains 15 residues.

The J gene is TRBJ2-3, the V gene TRBV7-2, with TRBD2 matching over 7 bases. After removal of 2 bases from V and 4 bases from J, the junction contained 3 bases not matched to a gene. The germline CDR1 and CDR2 sequences are SGHTA and FQGNSA. The length of the CDR3 is 14 residues. Here the CDR3 reads CASSLWSGADTQYF. CDR3 nucleotide sequence: TGTGCCAGCAGCTTATGGAGCGGGGCAGATACGCAGTATTTT. Full variable domain (rest looked up from reference TRBV7-2 and TRBJ2-3): GAGVSQSPSNKVTEKGKDVELRCDPISGHTALYWYRQSLGQGLEFLIYFQGNSAPDKSGLPSDRFSAERTGGSVSTLTIQRTQQEDSAVYLCASSLWSGADTQYFGPGTRLTVL.

The chain links TRBV5-1 to TRBJ1-5; possible D gene TRBD1, 5 bases. Trimming took off 4 bases at V and 5 bases at J, with 16 bases between the two ends. The CDR3 is 15 residues long. Germline loops: CDR1 SGHRS, CDR2 YFSETQ. As DNA, the CDR3 is TGCGCCAGCAGCGCGCTTGGGGGACGGGATCAGCCCCAGCATTTT. Translated: CASSALGGRDQPQHF.

The chain carries TRBV6-1 and TRBJ1-5, with D perhaps TRBD1 (6 bases). Germline V gene data show CDR1 as MNHNS and CDR2 as SASEGT. This CDR3 region has 15 residues. The V and J ends lost 0 bases and 2 bases respectively, with 8 bases between them. CDR3 nucleotide sequence: TGTGCCAGCAGTGAAGCGGACAGCGGCAATCAGCCCCAGCATTTT. Translating gives CASSEADSGNQPQHF.

This rearrangement joins TRBV10-3 to TRBJ2-3, with D maybe TRBD1 (6 bases). The germline V gene encodes CDR1 ENHRY and CDR2 SYGVKD. The CDR3 runs 14 residues. V was cut by 4 bases and J by 6 bases, with 14 bases left in between. Written as DNA, the CDR3 is TGTGCCATCAGTGTAGGGGGTAGCTTGGATACGCAGTATTTT. This encodes CAISVGGSLDTQYF.

The rearrangement joins TRBV5-1 to TRBJ1-6; D is ambiguous. The germline V gene encodes CDR1 SGHRS and CDR2 YFSETQ. Trimming left V 5 bases short and J 7 bases short, with 10 bases between. This CDR3 region has 13 residues. The CDR3 is CASREAGNSPLHF. CDR3 DNA: TGCGCCAGCAGGGAGGCGGGAAATTCACCCCTCCACTTT.

The count of this clone is one. The chain couples TRBV5-6 to TRBJ1-5; D not certain. The CDR3 runs 14 residues. Germline V lookup: CDR1 SGHDT, CDR2 YYEEEE. Trimming removed 6 bases at V and 1 base at J, with 11 bases between. Here the CDR3 DNA reads TGTGCCAGCACTGAAGGGTTAAGCAATCAGCCCCAGCATTTT. It yields the protein CASTEGLSNQPQHF. Filled out from reference TRBV5-6 and TRBJ1-5, the complete variable domain reads DAGVTQSPTHLIKTRGQQVTLRCSPKSGHDTVSWYQQALGQGPQFIFQYYEEEERQRGNFPDRFSGHQFPNYSSELNVNALLLGDSALYLCASTEGLSNQPQHFGDGTRLSIL.

This chain uses TRBV5-4 with TRBJ2-1; 15 bases align to TRBD2. The germline CDR1 and CDR2 sequences are SGHNT and YYREEE (reference sequence). Trimming took 0 bases from V and 9 from J; bases not matched to a gene: 4. The CDR3 is made up of 16 amino acids. In nucleotides, the CDR3 is TGTGCCAGCAGCTTGGGGACTAGCGGGGGGGCCGGTGAGCAGTTCTTC. Translating it yields CASSLGTSGGAGEQFF.

The chain recombines TRBV10-3 with TRBJ2-3; tentatively, D is TRBD2 (6 bases). V lost 0 bases, J lost 2 bases, and 12 bases lay in between. Germline CDR1 ENHRY, CDR2 SYGVKD. There are 16 residues in the CDR3. CDR3 in amino acids: CAISESAGTFTDTQYF. CDR3 bases: TGTGCCATCAGTGAGTCAGCAGGGACTTTCACAGATACGCAGTATTTT.

V usage is TRBV25-1 and J usage is TRBJ1-2; no reliable D call. The CDR3 covers 13 residues. Germline V lookup: CDR1 MGHDK, CDR2 SYGVNS. V was pared by 3 bases and J by 4 bases, with 9 bases between. CDR3 amino acids: CASSDRWLYGYTF. CDR3 DNA sequence: TGTGCCAGCAGTGATAGGTGGCTCTATGGCTACACCTTC.

As regards this clone: The sample holds other DNA sequences that translate to the same CDR3. The J gene is TRBJ1-1, the V gene TRBV6-5; D is perhaps TRBD1 (6 bases). Looked up from germline, CDR1 is MNHEY and CDR2 is SVGAGI. Trimming took 2 bases from V and 1 from J, leaving 11 bases between them. The CDR3 covers 15 residues. CDR3 amino acids: CASSYGGAENTEAFF. Here the CDR3 DNA reads TGTGCCAGCAGTTACGGGGGCGCAGAGAACACTGAAGCTTTCTTT.

As DNA, the CDR3 is TGTGCCAGCAGTGCGCAAAGGACAGGGCCTGAAGCTTTCTTT. It is translated as CASSAQRTGPEAFF. The rearrangement links TRBV27 to TRBJ1-1; 8 nucleotides line up with TRBD1. Unmatched junction bases numbered 8, after V lost 5 bases and J lost 6 bases. The CDR3 consists of 14 residues. CDR1 MNHEY and CDR2 SMNVEV come from the germline V gene (reference sequence).

V usage is TRBV3-1 (or the pseudogene TRBV3-2) and J usage is TRBJ2-6; D ambiguous. CDR3 length equals 13 residues. Trimming cost V 4 bases and J 4 bases, with 5 bases left between them. Germline-derived CDR1 and CDR2 are LGHDT and YNNKEL (reference sequence). CDR3 bases: TGTGCCAGCAGCCTTCTAGGGGCCAACGTCCTGACTTTC. Its translation: CASSLLGANVLTF.